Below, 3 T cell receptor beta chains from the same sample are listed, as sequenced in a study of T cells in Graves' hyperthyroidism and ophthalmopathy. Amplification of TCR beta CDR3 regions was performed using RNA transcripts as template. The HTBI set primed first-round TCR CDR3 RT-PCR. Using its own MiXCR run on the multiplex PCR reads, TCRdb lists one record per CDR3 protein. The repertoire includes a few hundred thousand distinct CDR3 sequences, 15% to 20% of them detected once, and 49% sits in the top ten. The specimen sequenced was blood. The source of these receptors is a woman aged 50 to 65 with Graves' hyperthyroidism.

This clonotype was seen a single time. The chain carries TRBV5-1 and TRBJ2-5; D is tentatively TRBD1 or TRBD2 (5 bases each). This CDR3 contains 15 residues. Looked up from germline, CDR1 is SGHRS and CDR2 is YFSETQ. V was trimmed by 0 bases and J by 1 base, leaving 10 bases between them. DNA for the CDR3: TGCGCCAGCAGCTTGGGGGGGACGATCCAAGAGACCCAGTACTTC. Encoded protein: CASSLGGTIQETQYF. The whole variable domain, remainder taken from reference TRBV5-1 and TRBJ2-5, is KAGVTQTPRYLIKTRGQQVTLSCSPISGHRSVSWYQQTPGQGLQFLFEYFSETQRNKGNFPGRFSGRQFSNSRSEMNVSTLELGDSALYLCASSLGGTIQETQYFGPGTRLLVL.

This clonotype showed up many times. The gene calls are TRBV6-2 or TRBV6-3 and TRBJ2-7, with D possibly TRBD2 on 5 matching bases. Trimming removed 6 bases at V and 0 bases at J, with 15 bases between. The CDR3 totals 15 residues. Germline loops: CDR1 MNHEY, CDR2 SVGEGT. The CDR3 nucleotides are TGTGCCAGCAGGGGCGGGCGTAGGAGCTCCTACGAGCAGTACGTC. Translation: CASRGGRRSSYEQYV.

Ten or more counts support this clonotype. The CDR3 here is CASSHWTGRETQYF. CDR3 in DNA: TGTGCCAGCAGCCACTGGACAGGGAGAGAGACCCAGTACTTC. The V and J genes are TRBV11-2 and TRBJ2-5, with 8 bases aligning to TRBD1. Looked up from germline, CDR1 is SGHAT and CDR2 is FQNNGV. J was trimmed by 4 bases and V by 5 bases; bases with no gene match: 6. The CDR3 covers 14 residues. The variable domain in full, completed from reference TRBV11-2 and TRBJ2-5, reads EAGVAQSPRYKIIEKRQSVAFWCNPISGHATLYWYQQILGQGPKLLIQFQNNGVVDDSQLPKDRFSAERLKGVDSTLKIQPAKLEDSAVYLCASSHWTGRETQYFGPGTRLLVL.